A selection of T cell receptor beta chains follows, all from one sample in a study of beta chain features in type 1 diabetes. Generated by immunoSEQ multiplex PCR, the TCRdb table keeps only in-frame clones and is missing some. The table shows fewer than 500,000 clones, with around 13% occurring only once. The sequenced sample was naive CD4+ T cells from blood. These receptors all stem from a man aged 25-45 years in good health. CDR3s include the opening cysteine and the closing phenylalanine or tryptophan. Each record gives: clone size, D gene, V gene, J gene, CDR3 protein, CDR3 DNA. D genes are given only for firm matches. Only part of the rows carry a size: once, few, many, or a class if the clone is expanded.

abundance: .
d_gene: .
v_gene: TRBV9
j_gene: TRBJ2-1
CDR3aa: CASSRNGGNEQFF
CDR3nt: TGTGCCAGCAGTCGGAACGGCGGGAATGAGCAGTTCTTC

abundance: few
d_gene: TRBD2
v_gene: TRBV4-3
j_gene: TRBJ2-3
CDR3aa: CASTQGMGAGGSTDTQYF
CDR3nt: TGCGCCAGCACCCAGGGGATGGGAGCGGGGGGTAGTACAGATACGCAGTATTTT

abundance: .
d_gene: .
v_gene: TRBV19
j_gene: TRBJ2-3
CDR3aa: CASSPWRARTDTQYF
CDR3nt: TGTGCCAGTAGTCCCTGGAGGGCTCGCACAGATACGCAGTATTTT

abundance: .
d_gene: .
v_gene: TRBV5-4
j_gene: TRBJ2-6
CDR3aa: CASSLETGGANVLTF
CDR3nt: TGTGCCAGCAGCTTGGAGACAGGCGGTGCCAACGTCCTGACTTTC

abundance: few
d_gene: .
v_gene: TRBV9
j_gene: TRBJ2-1
CDR3aa: CASSTGLYNEQFF
CDR3nt: TGTGCCAGCAGTACAGGGTTATACAATGAGCAGTTCTTC

abundance: .
d_gene: TRBD1
v_gene: TRBV19
j_gene: TRBJ2-3
CDR3aa: CASRQGPDTQYF
CDR3nt: TGTGCCAGCCGACAGGGGCCAGATACGCAGTATTTT

abundance: .
d_gene: TRBD2
v_gene: TRBV7-3
j_gene: TRBJ2-2
CDR3aa: CASSLIASGLNTGELFF
CDR3nt: TGTGCCAGCAGCTTAATCGCTAGCGGGTTGAACACCGGGGAGCTGTTTTTT

abundance: .
d_gene: TRBD2
v_gene: TRBV27
j_gene: TRBJ2-1
CDR3aa: CASTYWAGGPHDEQFF
CDR3nt: TGTGCCAGTACCTATTGGGCGGGGGGGCCCCACGATGAGCAGTTCTTC

abundance: .
d_gene: TRBD2
v_gene: TRBV7-9
j_gene: TRBJ2-3
CDR3aa: CASSSRAGADTQYF
CDR3nt: TGTGCCAGCAGCTCCAGAGCGGGAGCCGATACGCAGTATTTT

abundance: .
d_gene: .
v_gene: TRBV10-3
j_gene: TRBJ2-3
CDR3aa: CAISRQRTDTQYF
CDR3nt: TGTGCCATCAGCAGACAGCGCACAGATACGCAGTATTTT

abundance: .
d_gene: .
v_gene: TRBV12-5
j_gene: TRBJ2-1
CDR3aa: CASGSRLYNEQFF
CDR3nt: TGTGCTAGTGGTTCCCGGCTCTACAATGAGCAGTTCTTC

abundance: few
d_gene: .
v_gene: TRBV30
j_gene: TRBJ2-6
CDR3aa: CAWSYSAGANVLTF
CDR3nt: TGTGCCTGGAGTTACTCGGCGGGGGCCAACGTCCTGACTTTC

abundance: .
d_gene: TRBD2
v_gene: TRBV11-2
j_gene: TRBJ2-1
CDR3aa: CASSLVTSGEFYNEQFF
CDR3nt: TGTGCCAGCAGCTTAGTTACTAGCGGGGAATTCTACAATGAGCAGTTCTTC

abundance: .
d_gene: TRBD2
v_gene: TRBV10-3
j_gene: TRBJ2-3
CDR3aa: CAISLSGGSTDTQYF
CDR3nt: TGTGCCATCAGTCTTAGCGGGGGAAGCACAGATACGCAGTATTTT

abundance: few
d_gene: .
v_gene: TRBV7-7
j_gene: TRBJ1-4
CDR3aa: CASSPDGAGEKLFF
CDR3nt: TGTGCCAGCAGCCCGGACGGGGCGGGAGAAAAACTGTTTTTT

abundance: .
d_gene: TRBD1
v_gene: TRBV7-2
j_gene: TRBJ2-7
CDR3aa: CASRTDRVHAPAF
CDR3nt: TGTGCCAGCAGGACGGACAGGGTCCACGCCCCTGCCTTC

abundance: .
d_gene: .
v_gene: TRBV29-1
j_gene: TRBJ2-3
CDR3aa: CSVLGPDTTAQYF
CDR3nt: TGCAGCGTACTAGGGCCAGACACCACAGCGCAGTATTTT

abundance: .
d_gene: TRBD2
v_gene: TRBV4-3
j_gene: TRBJ2-1
CDR3aa: CASSLEAGGSYEQFF
CDR3nt: TGCGCCAGCAGCCTCGAGGCGGGAGGTAGCTATGAGCAGTTCTTC

abundance: .
d_gene: .
v_gene: TRBV30
j_gene: TRBJ1-5
CDR3aa: CAWSSDSWSNQPQHF
CDR3nt: TGTGCCTGGAGTTCTGACAGTTGGAGCAATCAGCCCCAGCATTTT

abundance: few
d_gene: .
v_gene: TRBV5-1
j_gene: TRBJ2-5
CDR3aa: CASSLSGRSTQYF
CDR3nt: TGCGCCAGCAGCTTGTCAGGCAGGTCTACCCAGTACTTC

abundance: .
d_gene: TRBD2
v_gene: TRBV5-1
j_gene: TRBJ2-5
CDR3aa: CASSPRTSGSETQYF
CDR3nt: TGCGCCAGCAGCCCAAGGACTAGCGGGAGTGAGACCCAGTACTTC

abundance: few
d_gene: .
v_gene: TRBV28
j_gene: TRBJ2-3
CDR3aa: CASSLPHADTQYF
CDR3nt: TGTGCCAGCAGTTTACCACACGCAGATACGCAGTATTTT

abundance: .
d_gene: TRBD1
v_gene: TRBV5-8
j_gene: TRBJ1-6
CDR3aa: CASATGLVSPLHF
CDR3nt: TGTGCCAGCGCGACAGGGTTGGTTTCACCCCTCCACTTT